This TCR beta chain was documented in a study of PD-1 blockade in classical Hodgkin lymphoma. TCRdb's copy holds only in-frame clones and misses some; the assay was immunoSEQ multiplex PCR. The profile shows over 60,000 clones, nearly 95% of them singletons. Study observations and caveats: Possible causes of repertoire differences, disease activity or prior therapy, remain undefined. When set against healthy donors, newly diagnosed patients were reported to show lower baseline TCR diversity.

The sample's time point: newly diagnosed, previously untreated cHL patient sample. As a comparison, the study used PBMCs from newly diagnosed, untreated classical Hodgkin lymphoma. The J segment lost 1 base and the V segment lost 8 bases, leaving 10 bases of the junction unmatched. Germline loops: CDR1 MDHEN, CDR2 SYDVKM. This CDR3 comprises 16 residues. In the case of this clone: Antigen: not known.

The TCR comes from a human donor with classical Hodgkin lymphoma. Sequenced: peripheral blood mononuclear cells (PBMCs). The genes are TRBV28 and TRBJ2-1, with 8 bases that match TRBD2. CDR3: CASFESTGGSYNEQFF. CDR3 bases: TGTGCCAGCTTTGAATCGACGGGGGGGTCCTACAATGAGCAGTTCTTC. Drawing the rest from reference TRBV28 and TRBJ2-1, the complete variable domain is DVKVTQSSRYLVKRTGEKVFLECVQDMDHENMFWYRQDPGLGLRLIYFSYDVKMKEKGDIPEGYSVSREKKERFSLILESASTNQTSMYLCASFESTGGSYNEQFFGPGTRLTVL.